A single sample is the source of the 13 T cell receptor beta chains below, sequenced in a study of blood T cells in healthy people across ages. For the second PCR, which ran for about 6 to 11 cycles, a sample-barcoded 5' primer and a J-beta primer mix were used. TCRdb re-called the 5' RACE reads through MiXCR, storing one row per CDR3 protein. Here the sample spans about 1.1 million distinct CDR3 sequences, 35% to 40% being singletons. Input material: blood. These receptors all stem from a man between 18 and 29 years old in good health.

This clonotype has a handful of counts. The genes are TRBV7-3 and TRBJ1-4, with 7 bases fitting TRBD1. The CDR3 is 15 residues long. Germline CDR1 is SGHTA and CDR2 is FQGTGA. V lost 3 bases, J lost 6 bases, and 7 bases stayed unmatched. The DNA of the CDR3 is TGTGCCAGCAGCTTGACCGGGACAGCAGATGAAAAACTGTTTTTT. This codes for CASSLTGTADEKLFF.

For this clonotype: A read error is possible here, since a much larger clone lies one base away. The chain links TRBV5-1 to TRBJ2-7, with 7 bases that match TRBD1. Germline V gene lookup returns CDR1 SGHRS and CDR2 YFSETQ. This CDR3 contains 15 residues. The V gene end was trimmed by 1 base and the J gene end by 5 bases; junction bases not matched to a gene: 9. In DNA form, the CDR3 reads TGCGCCAGCAGCTTGCGAGGTGGGACAGATAACGAGCAGTACTTC. It translates to CASSLRGGTDNEQYF. The variable domain in full, with the rest retrieved from reference TRBV5-1 and TRBJ2-7, is KAGVTQTPRYLIKTRGQQVTLSCSPISGHRSVSWYQQTPGQGLQFLFEYFSETQRNKGNFPGRFSGRQFSNSRSEMNVSTLELGDSALYLCASSLRGGTDNEQYFGPGTRLTVT.

In this sample, this clonotype turned up a few times. This chain links TRBV14 with TRBJ1-1; no firm D call. Trimming left V 1 base short and J 5 bases short, with 23 bases between. The germline gives CDR1 SGHDN, CDR2 FVKESK. CDR3 size: 18 residues. The CDR3 here is CASSQGYFVRAPGTEAFF. CDR3 DNA sequence: TGTGCCAGCAGCCAAGGCTATTTCGTCCGGGCCCCTGGGACTGAAGCTTTCTTT. The full variable domain, with the rest looked up from reference TRBV14 and TRBJ1-1, is EAGVTQFPSHSVIEKGQTVTLRCDPISGHDNLYWYRRVMGKEIKFLLHFVKESKQDESGMPNNRFLAERTGGTYSTLKVQPAELEDSGVYFCASSQGYFVRAPGTEAFFGQGTRLTVV.

The chain links TRBV2 to TRBJ2-7; TRBD2 matches 10 bases. CDR1 SNHLY and CDR2 FYNNEI come from the germline V gene. This CDR3 is 15 amino acids long. V lost 7 bases, J lost 9 bases, and 15 bases stayed unmatched. The CDR3 DNA reads TGTGCCAGCAAGATAGCGGGGGGCTCCTACAATGGGCAGTACTTC. Its translation: CASKIAGGSYNGQYF.

There are a few counts of this clonotype. The chain employs TRBV30 and TRBJ2-7; 7 nucleotides line up with TRBD1. Germline CDR1 reads GTSNPN; CDR2 reads SVGIG (reference sequence). The CDR3 consists of 12 residues. The V segment lost 7 bases and the J segment 1 base; nucleotides outside the gene matches: 4. DNA for the CDR3: TGTGCCTTAAGGGGACAGTCCTACGAGCAGTACTTC. Translated, it gives CALRGQSYEQYF. The full variable domain, completed using reference TRBV30 and TRBJ2-7, is SQTIHQWPATLVQPVGSPLSLECTVEGTSNPNLYWYRQAAGRGLQLLFYSVGIGQISSEVPQNLSASRPQDRQFILSSKKLLLSDSGFYLCALRGQSYEQYFGPGTRLTVT.

This clonotype showed up just once. The rearrangement links TRBV6-2 or TRBV6-3 to TRBJ2-5; 9 bases are shared with TRBD1. Matching the DNA end better, TRBJ2-7 makes the J call doubtful. The CDR3 spans 15 residues. Germline CDR1 reads MNHEY; CDR2 reads SVGEGT. In DNA form, the CDR3 reads TGTGCCAGCAGTTACCTCGGACAGGGGATAGGCGAGCAGTACTTC. Its translation is CASSYLGQGIGEQYF.

In DNA, the CDR3 is TGCAGCGTTACACAGGGGTTAGATGGCTACACCTTC. Translating gives CSVTQGLDGYTF. The V and J genes are TRBV29-1 and TRBJ1-2; 7 bases are shared with TRBD1. CDR1 and CDR2 from the germline V gene are SQVTM and ANQGSEA. The CDR3 is made up of 12 amino acids. The V gene end was trimmed by 5 bases and the J gene end by 6 bases; junction bases not matched to a gene: 6.

The rearrangement uses TRBV9 and TRBJ1-1, with 7 bases lining up with TRBD1. The CDR3 loop spans 13 amino acids. V gave up 3 bases and J gave up 4 bases; unmatched junction bases: 3. Germline V gene lookup returns CDR1 SGDLS and CDR2 YYNGEE. CDR3 protein: CASSGQGATEAFF. The CDR3 DNA reads as TGTGCCAGCAGCGGACAGGGTGCCACTGAAGCTTTCTTT.

This clonotype occurred a few times. The rearrangement links TRBV20-1 to TRBJ1-2; D call uncertain. CDR3 length: 12 residues. Germline loops: CDR1 DFQATT, CDR2 SNEGSKA (reference sequence). V dropped 0 bases and J dropped 4 bases, with 6 bases sitting between them. The CDR3 DNA reads TGCAGTGCTAGAGACTTGAGCTATGGCTACACCTTC. This translates into CSARDLSYGYTF.

This rearrangement joins TRBV9 to TRBJ1-2; maybe TRBD1 (5 bases). Germline lookup yields CDR1 SGDLS and CDR2 YYNGEE. The length of the CDR3 is 14 residues. Between the trimmed V and J ends, which lost 7 bases and 2 bases, there was a span of 15 bases. CDR3 coding DNA: TGTGCCAGCGCCGGGACGGCTAACAACTATGGCTACACCTTC. Residues: CASAGTANNYGYTF.

This clonotype was observed a handful of times. The chain has TRBV4-3 and TRBJ1-6, with D maybe TRBD1 (6 bases). Trimming removed 1 base from V and 8 bases from J, with 12 bases in between. Per the germline V gene, CDR1 is LGHNA and CDR2 is YSLEER. This CDR3 has 15 residues. In nucleotides, the CDR3 is TGCGCCAGCAGCCAAGTCTCGACAGGTGATTCACCCCTCCACTTT. Its protein product is CASSQVSTGDSPLHF.

Concerning this clonotype itself: A much larger clone lies a single base off, so this may be a read error. This chain uses TRBV2 with TRBJ1-2, with a tentative D call TRBD1 (5 bases). Per germline, CDR1 SNHLY and CDR2 FYNNEI. This CDR3 comprises 12 residues. In DNA form, the CDR3 reads TGCTCAACTCAGGGACCGATCCATGGCTACACCTTC. Its translation: CSTQGPIHGYTF.

This chain links TRBV2 with TRBJ1-4, with D unclear. The germline V and J ends were trimmed by 6 bases and 6 bases, with 14 bases remaining between them. The CDR3 runs to 14 residues. Germline CDR1 reads SNHLY; CDR2 reads FYNNEI. CDR3 bases: TGTGCCAGCAGATCGACGGTTAACGATGAAAAACTGTTTTTT. Encoded protein: CASRSTVNDEKLFF.